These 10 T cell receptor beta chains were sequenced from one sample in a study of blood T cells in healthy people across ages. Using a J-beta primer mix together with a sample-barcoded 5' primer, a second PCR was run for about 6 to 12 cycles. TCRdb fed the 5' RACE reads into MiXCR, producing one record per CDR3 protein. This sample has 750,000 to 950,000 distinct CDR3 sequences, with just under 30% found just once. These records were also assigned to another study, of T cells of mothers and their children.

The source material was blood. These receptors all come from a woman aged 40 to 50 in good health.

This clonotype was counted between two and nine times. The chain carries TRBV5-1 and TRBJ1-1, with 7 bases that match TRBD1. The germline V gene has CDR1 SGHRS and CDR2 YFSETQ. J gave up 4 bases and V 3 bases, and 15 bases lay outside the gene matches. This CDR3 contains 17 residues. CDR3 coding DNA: TGCGCCAGCAGCTACAGGGGAGGTGTTTTGAGTCGCACTGAAGCTTTCTTT. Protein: CASSYRGGVLSRTEAFF.

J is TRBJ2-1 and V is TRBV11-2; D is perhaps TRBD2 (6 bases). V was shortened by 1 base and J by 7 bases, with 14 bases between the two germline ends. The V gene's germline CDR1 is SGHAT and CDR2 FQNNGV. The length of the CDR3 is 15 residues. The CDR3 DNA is TGTGCCAGCAGCTTAGGGAGGGGCAATTGGAATGAGCAGTTCTTC. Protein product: CASSLGRGNWNEQFF.

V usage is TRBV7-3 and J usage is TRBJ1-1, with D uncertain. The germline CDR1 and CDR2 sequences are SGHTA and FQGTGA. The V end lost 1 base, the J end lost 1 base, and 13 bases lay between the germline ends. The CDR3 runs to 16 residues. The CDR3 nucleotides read TGTGCCAGCAGCTTAAATCCCCAGGTACAGAACACTGAAGCTTTCTTT. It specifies CASSLNPQVQNTEAFF.

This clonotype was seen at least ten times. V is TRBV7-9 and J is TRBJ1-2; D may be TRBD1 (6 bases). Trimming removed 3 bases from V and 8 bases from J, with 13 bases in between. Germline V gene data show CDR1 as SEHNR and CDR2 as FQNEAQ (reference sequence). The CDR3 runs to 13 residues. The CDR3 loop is CASSFQGPEGYTF. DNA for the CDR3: TGTGCCAGCAGCTTTCAGGGGCCGGAAGGCTACACCTTC.

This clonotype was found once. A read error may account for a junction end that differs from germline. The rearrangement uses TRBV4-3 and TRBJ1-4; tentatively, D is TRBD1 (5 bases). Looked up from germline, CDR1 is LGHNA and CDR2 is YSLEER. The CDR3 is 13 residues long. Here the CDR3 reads CASSLGEDEKPFF. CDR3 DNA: TGCGCCAGCAGCTTGGGGGAGGATGAAAAACCGTTTTTT.

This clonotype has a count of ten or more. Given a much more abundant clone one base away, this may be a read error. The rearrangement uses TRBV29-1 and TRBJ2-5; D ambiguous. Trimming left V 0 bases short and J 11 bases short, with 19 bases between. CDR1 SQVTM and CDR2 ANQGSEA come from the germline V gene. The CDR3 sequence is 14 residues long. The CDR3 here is CSVEEGIGYNEQYF. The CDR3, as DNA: TGCAGCGTTGAAGAAGGGATTGGGTACAATGAGCAGTACTTC.

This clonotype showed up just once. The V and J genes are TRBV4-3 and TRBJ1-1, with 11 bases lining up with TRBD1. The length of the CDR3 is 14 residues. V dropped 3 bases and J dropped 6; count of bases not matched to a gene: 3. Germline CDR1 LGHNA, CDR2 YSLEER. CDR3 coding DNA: TGCGCCAGCAGCCACGGACAGGGGGCTGCTGAAGCTTTCTTT. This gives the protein CASSHGQGAAEAFF.

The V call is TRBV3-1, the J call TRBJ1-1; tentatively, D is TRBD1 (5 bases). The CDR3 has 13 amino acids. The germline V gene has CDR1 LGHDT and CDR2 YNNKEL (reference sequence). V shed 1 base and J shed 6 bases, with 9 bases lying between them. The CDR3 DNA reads TGTGCCAGCAGCCAAGGGGGGGACTCTGAAGCTTTCTTT. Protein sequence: CASSQGGDSEAFF.

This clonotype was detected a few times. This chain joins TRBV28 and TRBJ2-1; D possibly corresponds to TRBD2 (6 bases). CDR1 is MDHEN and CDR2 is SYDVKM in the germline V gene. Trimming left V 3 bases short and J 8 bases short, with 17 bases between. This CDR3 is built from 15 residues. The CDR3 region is CASSFPAGGSDEQFF. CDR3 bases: TGTGCCAGCAGTTTCCCCGCCGGGGGTAGCGATGAGCAGTTCTTC.

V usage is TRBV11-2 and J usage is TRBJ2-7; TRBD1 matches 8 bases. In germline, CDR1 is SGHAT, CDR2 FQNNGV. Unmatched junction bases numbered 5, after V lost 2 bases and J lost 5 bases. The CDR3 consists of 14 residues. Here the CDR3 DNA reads TGTGCCAGCAGCTTAAATCAGGGGGCGAACGAGCAGTACTTC. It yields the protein CASSLNQGANEQYF.